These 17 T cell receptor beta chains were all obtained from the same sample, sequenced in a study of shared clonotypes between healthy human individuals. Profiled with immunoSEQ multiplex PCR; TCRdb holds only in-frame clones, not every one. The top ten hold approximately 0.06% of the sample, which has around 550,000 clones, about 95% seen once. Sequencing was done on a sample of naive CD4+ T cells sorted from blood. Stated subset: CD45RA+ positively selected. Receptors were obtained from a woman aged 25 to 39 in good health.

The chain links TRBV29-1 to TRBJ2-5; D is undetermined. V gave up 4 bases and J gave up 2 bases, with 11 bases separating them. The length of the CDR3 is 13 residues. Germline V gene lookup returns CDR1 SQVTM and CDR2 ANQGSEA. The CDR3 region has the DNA TGCAGCGTTGCCGAGACGGCGCAAGAGACCCAGTACTTC. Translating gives CSVAETAQETQYF.

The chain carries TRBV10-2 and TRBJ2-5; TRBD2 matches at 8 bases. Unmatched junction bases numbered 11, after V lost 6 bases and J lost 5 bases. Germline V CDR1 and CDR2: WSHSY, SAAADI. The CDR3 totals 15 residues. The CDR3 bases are TGCGCCAGCAGGGATAGCGGGAAGAAGGTTGAGACCCAGTACTTC. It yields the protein CASRDSGKKVETQYF.

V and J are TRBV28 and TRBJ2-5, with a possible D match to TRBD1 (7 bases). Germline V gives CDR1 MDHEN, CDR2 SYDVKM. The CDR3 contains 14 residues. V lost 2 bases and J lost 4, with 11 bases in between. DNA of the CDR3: TGTGCCAGCAGTTTACAGGGGGGAATAGAGACCCAGTACTTC. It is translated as CASSLQGGIETQYF.

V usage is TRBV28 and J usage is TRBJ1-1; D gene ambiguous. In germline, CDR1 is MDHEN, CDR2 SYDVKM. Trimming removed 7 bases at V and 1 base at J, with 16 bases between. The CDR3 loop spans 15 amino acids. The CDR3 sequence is CASNSPRWTNTEAFF. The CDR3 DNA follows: TGTGCCAGCAACTCACCCAGGTGGACGAACACTGAAGCTTTCTTT.

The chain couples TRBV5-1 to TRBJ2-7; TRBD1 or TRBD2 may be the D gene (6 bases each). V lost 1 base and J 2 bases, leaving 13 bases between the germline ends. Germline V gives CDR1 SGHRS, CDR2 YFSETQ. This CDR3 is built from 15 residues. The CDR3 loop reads CASSLIGGSTYEQYF. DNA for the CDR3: TGCGCCAGCAGCTTGATCGGGGGCTCCACCTACGAGCAGTACTTC.

CDR3 sequence: CASSIRLAIIPYEQYF. CDR3 DNA sequence: TGTGCCAGTAGTATAAGACTAGCGATCATCCCCTACGAGCAGTACTTC. This chain links TRBV19 with TRBJ2-7, with 8 bases lining up with TRBD2. Trimming at V came to 2 bases and at J to 2 bases, leaving 8 bases not matched to a gene. This CDR3 has 16 residues. Germline assignment: CDR1 LNHDA and CDR2 SQIVND (reference sequence).

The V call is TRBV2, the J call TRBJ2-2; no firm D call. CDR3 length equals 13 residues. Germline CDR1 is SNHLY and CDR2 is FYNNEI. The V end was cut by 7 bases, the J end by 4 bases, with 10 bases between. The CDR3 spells CASTPEPTGELFF. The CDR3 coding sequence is TGTGCCAGCACTCCCGAACCCACCGGGGAGCTGTTTTTT.

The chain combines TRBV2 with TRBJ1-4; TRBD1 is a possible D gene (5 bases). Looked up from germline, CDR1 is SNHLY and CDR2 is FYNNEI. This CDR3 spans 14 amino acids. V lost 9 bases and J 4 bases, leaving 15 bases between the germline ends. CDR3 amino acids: CARQKDTVNEKLFF. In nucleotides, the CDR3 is TGTGCCAGGCAGAAGGACACAGTTAATGAAAAACTGTTTTTT.

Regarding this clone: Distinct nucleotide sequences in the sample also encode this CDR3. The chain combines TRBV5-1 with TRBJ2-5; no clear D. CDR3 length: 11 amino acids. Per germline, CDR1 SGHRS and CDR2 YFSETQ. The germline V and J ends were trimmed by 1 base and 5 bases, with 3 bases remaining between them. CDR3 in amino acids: CASSLRETQYF. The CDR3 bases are TGCGCCAGCAGCTTGCGGGAGACCCAGTACTTC.

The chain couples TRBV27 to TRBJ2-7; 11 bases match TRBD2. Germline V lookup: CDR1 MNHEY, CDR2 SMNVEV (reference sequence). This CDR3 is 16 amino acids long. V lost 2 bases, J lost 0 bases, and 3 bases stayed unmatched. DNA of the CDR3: TGTGCCAGCAGTTTACGGACTAGCGGGCCCTCCTACGAGCAGTACTTC. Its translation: CASSLRTSGPSYEQYF.

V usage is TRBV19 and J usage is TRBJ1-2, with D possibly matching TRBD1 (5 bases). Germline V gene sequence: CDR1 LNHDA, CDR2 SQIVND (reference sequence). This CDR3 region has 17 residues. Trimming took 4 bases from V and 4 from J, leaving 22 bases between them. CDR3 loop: CASSTDLVLVGTYGYTF. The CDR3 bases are TGTGCCAGTAGTACCGACCTCGTCCTAGTAGGGACCTATGGCTACACCTTC.

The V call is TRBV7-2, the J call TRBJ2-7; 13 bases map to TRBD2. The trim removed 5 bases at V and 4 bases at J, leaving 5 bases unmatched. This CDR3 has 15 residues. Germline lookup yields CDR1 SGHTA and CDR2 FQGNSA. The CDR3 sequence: CASSMTSGRNYEQYF. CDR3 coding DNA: TGTGCCAGCAGCATGACTAGCGGGAGGAATTACGAGCAGTACTTC.

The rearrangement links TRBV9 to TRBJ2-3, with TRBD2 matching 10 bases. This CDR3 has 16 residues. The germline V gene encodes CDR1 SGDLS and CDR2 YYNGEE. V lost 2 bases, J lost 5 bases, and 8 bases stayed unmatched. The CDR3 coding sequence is TGTGCCAGCAGCGTGTCGAAGCGGGAGGGCCGAGATACGCAGTATTTT. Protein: CASSVSKREGRDTQYF.

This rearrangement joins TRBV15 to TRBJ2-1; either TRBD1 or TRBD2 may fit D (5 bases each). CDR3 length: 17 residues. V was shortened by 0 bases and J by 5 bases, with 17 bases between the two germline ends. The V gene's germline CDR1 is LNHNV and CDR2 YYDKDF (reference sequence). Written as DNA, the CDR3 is TGTGCCACCAGCAGAGATTCTGGGGGTCTTCCTGACAATGAGCAGTTCTTC. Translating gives CATSRDSGGLPDNEQFF. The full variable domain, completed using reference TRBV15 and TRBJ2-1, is DAMVIQNPRYQVTQFGKPVTLSCSQTLNHNVMYWYQQKSSQAPKLLFHYYDKDFNNEADTPDNFQSRRPNTSFCFLDIRSPGLGDTAMYLCATSRDSGGLPDNEQFFGPGTRLTVL.

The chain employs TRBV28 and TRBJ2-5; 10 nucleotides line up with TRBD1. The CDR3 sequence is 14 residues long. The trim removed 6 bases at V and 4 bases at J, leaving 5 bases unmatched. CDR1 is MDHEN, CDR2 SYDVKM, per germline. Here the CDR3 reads CASRGQGSGETQYF. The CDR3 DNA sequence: TGTGCCAGCAGGGGACAGGGGTCGGGAGAGACCCAGTACTTC.

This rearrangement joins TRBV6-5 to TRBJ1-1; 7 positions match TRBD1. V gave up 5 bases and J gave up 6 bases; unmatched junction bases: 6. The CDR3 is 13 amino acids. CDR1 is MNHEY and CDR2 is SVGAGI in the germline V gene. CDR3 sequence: CASSRTGVAEAFF. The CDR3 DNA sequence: TGTGCCAGCAGTCGAACAGGGGTTGCTGAAGCTTTCTTT.

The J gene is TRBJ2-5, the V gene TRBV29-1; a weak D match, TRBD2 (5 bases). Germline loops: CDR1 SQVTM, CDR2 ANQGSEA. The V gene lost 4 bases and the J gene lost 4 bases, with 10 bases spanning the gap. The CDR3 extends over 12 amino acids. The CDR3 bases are TGCAGCGTTGTTTCCGGGATAGAGACCCAGTACTTC. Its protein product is CSVVSGIETQYF.